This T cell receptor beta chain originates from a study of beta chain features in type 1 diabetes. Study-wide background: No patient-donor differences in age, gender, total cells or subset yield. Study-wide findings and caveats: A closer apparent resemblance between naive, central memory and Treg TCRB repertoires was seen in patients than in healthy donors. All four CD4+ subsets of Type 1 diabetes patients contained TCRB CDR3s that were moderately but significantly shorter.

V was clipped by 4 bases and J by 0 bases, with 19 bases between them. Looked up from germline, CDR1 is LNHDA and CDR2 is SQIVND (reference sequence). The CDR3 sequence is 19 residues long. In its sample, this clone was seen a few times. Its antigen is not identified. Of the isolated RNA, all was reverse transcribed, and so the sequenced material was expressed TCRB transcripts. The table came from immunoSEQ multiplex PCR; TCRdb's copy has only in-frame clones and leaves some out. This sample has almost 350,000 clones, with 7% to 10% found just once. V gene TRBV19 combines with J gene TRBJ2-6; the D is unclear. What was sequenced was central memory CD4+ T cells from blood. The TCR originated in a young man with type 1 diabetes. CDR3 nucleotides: TGTGCCAGTAGTAGTAGGGCCAGAGGAGTGGGCTCTGGGGCCAACGTCCTGACTTTC. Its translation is CASSSRARGVGSGANVLTF. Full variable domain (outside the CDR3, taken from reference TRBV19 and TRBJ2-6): DGGITQSPKYLFRKEGQNVTLSCEQNLNHDAMYWYRQDPGQGLRLIYYSQIVNDFQKGDIAEGYSVSREKKESFPLTVTSAQKNPTAFYLCASSSRARGVGSGANVLTFGAGSRLTVL.